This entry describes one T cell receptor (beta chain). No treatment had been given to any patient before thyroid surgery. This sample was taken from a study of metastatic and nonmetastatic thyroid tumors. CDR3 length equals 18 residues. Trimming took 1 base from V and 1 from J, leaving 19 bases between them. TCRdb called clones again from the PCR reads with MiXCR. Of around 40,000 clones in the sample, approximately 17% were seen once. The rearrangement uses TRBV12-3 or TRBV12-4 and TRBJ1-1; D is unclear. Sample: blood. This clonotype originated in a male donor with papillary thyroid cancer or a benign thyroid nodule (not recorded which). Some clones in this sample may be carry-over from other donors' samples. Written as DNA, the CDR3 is TGTGCCAGCAGTTTAGAAAGATCACAGTTGGGAAAGAACACTGAAGCTTTCTTT. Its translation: CASSLERSQLGKNTEAFF.